Given below is one TCR beta chain in context. Its specificity is unknown. The data were obtained in a study of cytomegalovirus exposure and HLA in healthy donors. PCR amplification relied on 60 Vbeta primers (plus 13 Jbeta primers). The protocol was immunoSEQ multiplex PCR, while the TCRdb copy is restricted to in-frame clones and leaves out a portion. This sample carries 60,000 to 95,000 clones, 78% of them seen once, and the ten largest clones take nearly 9%. CDR3 length: 19 amino acids. J gave up 0 bases and V 0 bases, and 14 bases lay outside the gene matches. CDR1 and CDR2 (germline): GTSNPN, SVGIG (reference sequence). Overall study findings and caveats: About 87% or about 30% of the time was how often most TCR beta V segments were productive, according to an earlier analysis. Reportedly, cytomegalovirus status was diagnosed with high sensitivity and specificity.

The sample comprised PBMCs. This TCR was recovered from a woman aged 40 to 50 in good health and CMV-seropositive. This chain links TRBV30 with TRBJ2-3, with TRBD2 identical over 8 bases. The CDR3 nucleotides read TGTGCCTGGAGTGTACGCTCGAAAATGATAGCGGGAAGCACAGATACGCAGTATTTT. This encodes CAWSVRSKMIAGSTDTQYF.